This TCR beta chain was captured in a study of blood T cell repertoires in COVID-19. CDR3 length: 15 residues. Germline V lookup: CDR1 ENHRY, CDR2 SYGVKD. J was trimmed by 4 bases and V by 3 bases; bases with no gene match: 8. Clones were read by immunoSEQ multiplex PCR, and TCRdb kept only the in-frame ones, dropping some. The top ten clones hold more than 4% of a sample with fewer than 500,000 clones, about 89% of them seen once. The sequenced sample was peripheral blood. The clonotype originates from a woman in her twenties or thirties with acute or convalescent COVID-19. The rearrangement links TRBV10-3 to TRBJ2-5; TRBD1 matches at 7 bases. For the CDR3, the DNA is TGTGCCATCAGTGAAAGGGGAAGGGGGCGAGAGACCCAGTACTTC. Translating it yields CAISERGRGRETQYF.